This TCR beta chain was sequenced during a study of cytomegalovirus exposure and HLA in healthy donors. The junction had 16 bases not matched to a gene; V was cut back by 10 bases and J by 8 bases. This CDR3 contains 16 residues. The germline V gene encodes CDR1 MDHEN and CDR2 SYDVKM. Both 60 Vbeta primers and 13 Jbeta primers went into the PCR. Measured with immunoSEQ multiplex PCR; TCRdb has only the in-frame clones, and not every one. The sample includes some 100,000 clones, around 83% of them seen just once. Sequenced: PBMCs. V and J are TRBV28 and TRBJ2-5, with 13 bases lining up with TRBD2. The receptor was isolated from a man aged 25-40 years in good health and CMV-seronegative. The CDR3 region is CATQQRLAGGRFTQYF. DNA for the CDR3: TGTGCCACTCAGCAGAGACTAGCGGGAGGTCGGTTTACCCAGTACTTC.